Shown below are 15 T cell receptor beta chains from a single sample sequenced in a study of cytomegalovirus exposure and HLA in healthy donors. PCR primers comprised 60 Vbeta and 13 Jbeta primers. The repertoire was sequenced with immunoSEQ multiplex PCR; TCRdb's copy has only in-frame clones and lacks some. The sample contains about 130,000 clones, about 85% of which appear only once. Sequenced: PBMCs. The receptor set was obtained from a woman in her twenties or thirties in good health and CMV-seropositive.

The rearrangement joins TRBV2 to TRBJ1-3, with a tentative D call TRBD1 (5 bases). The V gene lost 4 bases and the J gene lost 0 bases, with 10 bases spanning the gap. The CDR3 runs to 15 residues. CDR1 and CDR2 from the germline V gene are SNHLY and FYNNEI. The CDR3 region is CASSGQSHSGNTIYF. CDR3 nucleotide sequence: TGTGCCAGCAGTGGACAGTCACACTCTGGAAACACCATATATTTT.

This clone has just one count. The chain combines TRBV30 with TRBJ2-7; 11 bases align to TRBD2. CDR1 and CDR2 from the germline V gene are GTSNPN and SVGIG (reference sequence). The J segment lost 6 bases and the V segment lost 2 bases, leaving 9 bases of the junction unmatched. The CDR3 length is 15 residues. The CDR3 nucleotides are TGTGCCTGGAGTAAGACTAGCGGGACCGCGAGCGAGCAGTACTTC. This encodes CAWSKTSGTASEQYF.

This rearrangement joins TRBV4-1 to TRBJ1-6, with unresolved D. Germline V gene data show CDR1 as MGHRA and CDR2 as YSYEKL. This CDR3 contains 16 residues. V shed 3 bases and J shed 9 bases, with 18 bases lying between them. This chain's CDR3 is CASSHPSKGVGSPLHF. The CDR3 bases are TGCGCCAGCAGCCATCCCTCTAAGGGAGTGGGTTCACCCCTCCACTTT.

V usage is TRBV5-1 and J usage is TRBJ2-1; 7 bases are shared with TRBD2. This CDR3 is 16 amino acids long. Germline trimming cut 1 base from V and 1 base from J; bases unmatched to any gene: 5. Germline assignment: CDR1 SGHRS and CDR2 YFSETQ. The CDR3 reads CASSLTSAGSYNEQFF. Written as DNA, the CDR3 is TGCGCCAGCAGCTTGACTAGCGCTGGGTCCTACAATGAGCAGTTCTTC. The variable domain in full, completed from reference TRBV5-1 and TRBJ2-1, reads KAGVTQTPRYLIKTRGQQVTLSCSPISGHRSVSWYQQTPGQGLQFLFEYFSETQRNKGNFPGRFSGRQFSNSRSEMNVSTLELGDSALYLCASSLTSAGSYNEQFFGPGTRLTVL.

This chain joins TRBV28 and TRBJ2-5, with D perhaps matching TRBD1 (6 bases). The germline V gene encodes CDR1 MDHEN and CDR2 SYDVKM. The ends were cut back, 5 bases at V and 9 bases at J, with 16 bases in the middle. The CDR3 is 13 residues long. Written as DNA, the CDR3 is TGTGCCAGCAGTGGGCAGACTAAGGGGGCCCAGTACTTC. Translation gives CASSGQTKGAQYF.

The chain recombines TRBV6-4 with TRBJ1-1, with 7 bases that match TRBD1. Germline V gene sequence: CDR1 MRHNA, CDR2 SNTAGT. Trimming cost V 10 bases and J 5 bases; bases outside gene matches: 13. The CDR3 has 14 amino acids. Written as DNA, the CDR3 is TGTGCCACCCGGACAGGCGAAGTGGGAACTGAAGCTTTCTTT. As protein: CATRTGEVGTEAFF.

The chain has TRBV5-5 and TRBJ2-5; TRBD2 matches 10 bases. The germline CDR1 and CDR2 sequences are SGHKS and YYEKEE (reference sequence). The CDR3 length is 16 residues. J lost 5 bases, V lost 4 bases, and 11 bases had no gene match. CDR3 coding DNA: TGTGCCAGCAGCCTACCTTTAGCGGGAGGAGTTGAGACCCAGTACTTC. Residues: CASSLPLAGGVETQYF.

This clone is a singleton in its sample. J is TRBJ1-1 and V is TRBV14; 7 positions agree with TRBD1. The CDR3 spans 13 residues. The germline V gene encodes CDR1 SGHDN and CDR2 FVKESK. J lost 5 bases, V lost 4 bases, and 4 bases had no gene match. DNA for the CDR3: TGTGCCAGCAGCCTACTACAGGGGACTGAAGCTTTCTTT. Amino acid sequence: CASSLLQGTEAFF.

This chain links TRBV30 with TRBJ1-2, with 8 bases lining up with TRBD1. V was pared by 2 bases and J by 8 bases, with 10 bases of the junction left unmatched. The CDR3 extends over 14 amino acids. Germline V gene data show CDR1 as GTSNPN and CDR2 as SVGIG (reference sequence). Here the CDR3 DNA reads TGTGCCTGGAGTCCCGGACAGGGCGTCCAGGGCTACACCTTC. Protein product: CAWSPGQGVQGYTF.

The chain is built from TRBV27 and TRBJ1-6; a weak D match, TRBD1 (6 bases). V lost 4 bases and J lost 9, with 13 bases in between. This CDR3 is built from 14 residues. Germline CDR1 reads MNHEY; CDR2 reads SMNVEV (reference sequence). CDR3 in DNA: TGTGCCAGCAGTTCCCGGGACATTGGTTCACCCCTCCACTTT. Protein: CASSSRDIGSPLHF.

The V gene is TRBV28, the J gene TRBJ1-1; 7 bases map to TRBD1. The ends lost 7 bases at V and 0 bases at J; junction bases unmatched: 8. The CDR3 totals 15 residues. Germline loops: CDR1 MDHEN, CDR2 SYDVKM. The CDR3 DNA sequence: TGTGCCAGCAACCCTGGGACAGTTATGAACACTGAAGCTTTCTTT. Its protein product is CASNPGTVMNTEAFF.

Details on this clone: This specimen includes other DNA sequences encoding the same CDR3. The V call is TRBV6-5, the J call TRBJ2-7, with TRBD1 matching 10 bases. In germline, CDR1 is MNHEY, CDR2 SVGAGI. V was pared by 0 bases and J by 2 bases, with 1 base of the junction left unmatched. This CDR3 is 15 amino acids long. In nucleotides, the CDR3 is TGTGCCAGCAGTTACTCTGGACAGGGGGCCTACGAGCAGTACTTC. Protein sequence: CASSYSGQGAYEQYF.

This clone was counted a few times. The rearrangement links TRBV9 to TRBJ2-7; 10 positions agree with TRBD1. Germline loops: CDR1 SGDLS, CDR2 YYNGEE. Trimming removed 3 bases from V and 4 bases from J; junction bases left unmatched: 4. The CDR3 is 14 residues long. CDR3 nucleotides: TGTGCCAGCAGCGGATCGGACAGGGGGTACGAGCAGTACTTC. This codes for CASSGSDRGYEQYF.

The V gene is TRBV30, the J gene TRBJ1-2, with D uncertain. This CDR3 has 13 residues. CDR1 and CDR2 from the germline V gene are GTSNPN and SVGIG (reference sequence). Deletions cut 5 bases from V and 7 bases from J, with 17 bases between. CDR3 amino acids: CAWDPGSVGGYTF. CDR3 DNA sequence: TGTGCCTGGGACCCGGGTTCTGTAGGTGGCTACACCTTC.

The gene calls are TRBV7-9 and TRBJ1-5; D is perhaps TRBD1 (5 bases). The CDR3 sequence is 14 residues long. Germline values: CDR1 SEHNR, CDR2 FQNEAQ (reference sequence). V was pared by 5 bases and J by 4 bases, with 12 bases between. The CDR3 protein is CASSPDSLNQPQHF. For the CDR3, the DNA is TGTGCCAGCAGCCCTGACAGTTTAAATCAGCCCCAGCATTTT.